This T cell receptor (beta chain) appears in the sequencing data of a study of blood T cell repertoires in COVID-19. This clone appeared a few times. Sequencing was performed with immunoSEQ multiplex PCR; in TCRdb, only in-frame clones are kept and a portion is missing. The data contain 95,000 to 100,000 clones, 85% of them seen just once; the ten biggest clones take up about 1.8%. Looked up from germline, CDR1 is SGHNT and CDR2 is YENEEA. Germline trimming cut 1 base from V and 4 bases from J; bases unmatched to any gene: 9. CDR3 length: 16 amino acids. This sequence was found in a woman aged 70-85 years with active or convalescent COVID-19. The rearrangement links TRBV11-3 to TRBJ2-7; 8 positions agree with TRBD1. The sequenced sample consisted of peripheral blood. The CDR3 nucleotides are TGTGCCAGCAGCTTAGGAGGACAGGGAGCTAGTTACGAGCAGTACTTC. This codes for CASSLGGQGASYEQYF.